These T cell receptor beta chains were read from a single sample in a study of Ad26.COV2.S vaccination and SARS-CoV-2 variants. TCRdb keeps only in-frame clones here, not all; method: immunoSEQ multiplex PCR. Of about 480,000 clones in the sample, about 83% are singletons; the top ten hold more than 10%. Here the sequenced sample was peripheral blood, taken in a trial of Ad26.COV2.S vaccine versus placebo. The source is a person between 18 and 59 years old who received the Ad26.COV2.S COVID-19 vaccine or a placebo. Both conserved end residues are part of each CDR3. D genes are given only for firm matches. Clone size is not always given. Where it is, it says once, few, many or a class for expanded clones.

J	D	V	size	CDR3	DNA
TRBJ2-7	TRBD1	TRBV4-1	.	CASSLTGGEVQYF	TGCGCCAGCAGCCTCACAGGGGGCGAAGTGCAGTACTTC
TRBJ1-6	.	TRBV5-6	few	CASSLAGDSPLHF	TGTGCCAGCAGCTTGGCCGGGGATTCACCCCTCCACTTT
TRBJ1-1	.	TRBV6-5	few	CASSYSRTGRTEAFF	TGTGCCAGCAGTTACTCGCGAACAGGGAGGACTGAAGCTTTCTTT
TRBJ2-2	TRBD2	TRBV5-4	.	CASSLVFSGSNQNTGELFF	TGTGCCAGCAGCTTGGTCTTTAGCGGGAGCAATCAGAACACCGGGGAGCTGTTTTTT
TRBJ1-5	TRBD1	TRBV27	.	CASRDRVRTAQHF	TGTGCCAGCAGAGACAGGGTGAGGACGGCCCAGCATTTT
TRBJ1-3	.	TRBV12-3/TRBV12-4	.	CASRPGSRSTIYF	TGTGCCAGCAGACCCGGGAGTAGGAGCACCATATATTTT
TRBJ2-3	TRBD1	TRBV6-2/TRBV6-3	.	CASSRPRTGRGDTQYF	TGTGCCAGCAGTCGCCCAAGGACAGGGCGCGGAGATACGCAGTATTTT
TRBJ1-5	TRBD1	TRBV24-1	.	CATSDGRQGLHQPQHF	TGTGCCACCAGTGACGGTAGACAGGGTCTTCATCAGCCCCAGCATTTT
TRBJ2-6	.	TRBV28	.	CASRQQVGSGANVLTF	TGTGCCAGCAGACAACAAGTAGGGTCTGGGGCCAACGTCCTGACTTTC
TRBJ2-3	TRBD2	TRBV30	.	CAFKTKAGGPSTDTQYF	TGTGCCTTTAAAACAAAGGCGGGAGGGCCAAGCACAGATACGCAGTATTTT
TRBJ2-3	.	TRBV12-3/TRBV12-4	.	CASSLARAYTQYF	TGTGCCAGCAGTTTAGCGCGGGCCTATACGCAGTATTTT
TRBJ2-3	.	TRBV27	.	CASSFQTSTDTQYF	TGTGCCAGCAGTTTTCAGACAAGCACAGATACGCAGTATTTT
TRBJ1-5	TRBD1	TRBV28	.	CASTRQGTNQHF	TGTGCCAGCACCAGACAGGGCACAAACCAGCATTTT
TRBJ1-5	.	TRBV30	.	CAWSVSGLGQPQHF	TGTGCCTGGAGTGTATCTGGCCTGGGGCAGCCCCAGCATTTT
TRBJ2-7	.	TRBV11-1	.	CASSRAPVYEQYF	TGTGCCAGCAGCCGGGCACCCGTTTACGAGCAGTACTTC
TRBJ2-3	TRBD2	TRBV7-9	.	CASSLSSMGLAGLTDTQYF	TGTGCCAGCAGCTTAAGTTCTATGGGACTAGCGGGGCTCACAGATACGCAGTATTTT
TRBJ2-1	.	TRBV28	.	CASSLVAPPYNEQFF	TGTGCCAGCAGTTTGGTAGCGCCACCCTACAATGAGCAGTTCTTC
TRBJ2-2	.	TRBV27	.	CASRRRGNGELFF	TGTGCCAGCAGGAGAAGGGGGAACGGGGAGCTGTTTTTT
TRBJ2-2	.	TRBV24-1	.	CATSGQGHGELFF	TGTGCCACCAGTGGCCAAGGCCACGGGGAGCTGTTTTTT
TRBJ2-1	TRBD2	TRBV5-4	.	CASSLRLGLGMGQFF	TGTGCCAGCAGCTTGCGTTTGGGACTAGGAATGGGTCAGTTCTTC
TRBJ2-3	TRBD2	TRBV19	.	CASSMLAGGTDTQYF	TGTGCCAGTAGTATGCTAGCGGGAGGCACAGATACGCAGTATTTT
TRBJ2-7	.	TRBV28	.	CASSSSISGRTGTYRGEQYF	TGTGCCAGCAGTTCCTCTATAAGCGGCAGAACAGGGACCTATCGGGGCGAGCAGTACTTC
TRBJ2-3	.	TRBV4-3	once	CASSQGFGGGTDTQYF	TGCGCCAGCAGCCAAGGGTTTGGTGGGGGCACAGATACGCAGTATTTT
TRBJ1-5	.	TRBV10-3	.	CAIGGAGNQPQHF	TGTGCCATCGGTGGGGCAGGTAATCAGCCCCAGCATTTT
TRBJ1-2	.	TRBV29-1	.	CSVILPGYYGYTF	TGCAGCGTTATTCTTCCAGGGTACTATGGCTACACCTTC
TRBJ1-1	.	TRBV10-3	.	CAINMGLNTEAFF	TGTGCCATCAACATGGGATTGAACACTGAAGCTTTCTTT
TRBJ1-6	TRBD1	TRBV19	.	CASSIGGQGTNSPLHF	TGTGCCAGTAGTATTGGAGGACAGGGAACTAATTCACCCCTCCACTTT
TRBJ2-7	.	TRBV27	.	CASRSDGNYEQYF	TGTGCCAGCAGATCGGACGGGAACTACGAGCAGTACTTC
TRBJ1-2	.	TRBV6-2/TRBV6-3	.	CASSFPRDKTGSPNYGYTF	TGTGCCAGCAGTTTTCCTCGGGACAAGACCGGTAGTCCTAACTATGGCTACACCTTC
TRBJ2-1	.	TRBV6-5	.	CASAPGFYGVEQFF	TGTGCCAGCGCTCCGGGGTTCTACGGTGTTGAGCAGTTCTTC
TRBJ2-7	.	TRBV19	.	CASSIDVEYEQYF	TGTGCCAGTAGTATAGATGTGGAATACGAGCAGTACTTC
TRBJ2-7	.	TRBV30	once	CAWSVDGGLYEQYF	TGTGCCTGGAGTGTTGATGGGGGCCTCTACGAGCAGTACTTC
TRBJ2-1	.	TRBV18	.	CASSKTDSSYNEQFF	TGTGCCAGCTCCAAGACTGATAGCTCCTACAATGAGCAGTTCTTC
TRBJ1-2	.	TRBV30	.	CAWIVGVGYGYTF	TGTGCCTGGATAGTGGGAGTAGGCTATGGCTACACCTTC
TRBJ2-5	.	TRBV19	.	CASRRRGEETQYF	TGTGCCAGTAGACGCCGCGGGGAAGAGACCCAGTACTTC
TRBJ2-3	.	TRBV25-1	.	CASSGMMPDTQYF	TGTGCCAGCAGTGGCATGATGCCAGATACGCAGTATTTT
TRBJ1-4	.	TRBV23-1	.	CASSQSPLGEKLFF	TGCGCCAGCAGTCAATCACCCCTAGGTGAAAAACTGTTTTTT
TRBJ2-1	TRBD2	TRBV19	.	CASSIALGTLAGNEQFF	TGTGCCAGTAGTATTGCCCTCGGGACCCTAGCGGGCAATGAGCAGTTCTTC
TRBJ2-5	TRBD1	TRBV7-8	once	CASSFNRGVQETQYF	TGTGCCAGCAGCTTTAACAGGGGCGTTCAAGAGACCCAGTACTTC
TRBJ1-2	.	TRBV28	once	CASSLPGQDHGYTF	TGTGCCAGCAGTTTACCGGGACAAGACCACGGCTACACCTTC
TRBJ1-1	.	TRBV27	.	CASSPDMGTEAFF	TGTGCCAGCAGCCCAGACATGGGGACTGAAGCTTTCTTT
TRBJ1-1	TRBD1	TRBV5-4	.	CASSPPGQGATEAFF	TGTGCCAGCAGCCCCCCGGGACAGGGTGCCACTGAAGCTTTCTTT
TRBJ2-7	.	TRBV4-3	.	CASSQGRGSGSSYEQYF	TGCGCCAGCAGCCAAGGTCGAGGGTCGGGTAGCTCCTACGAGCAGTACTTC
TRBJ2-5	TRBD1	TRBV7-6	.	CASSLSGQGARETQYF	TGTGCCAGCAGCTTATCGGGCCAGGGGGCCAGAGAGACCCAGTACTTC
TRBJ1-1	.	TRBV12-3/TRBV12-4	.	CASRTMSNTEAFF	TGTGCCAGCAGGACAATGAGTAACACTGAAGCTTTCTTT